This TCR beta chain was found in a study of technical replicates of blood from several donors. V dropped 0 bases and J dropped 4; count of bases not matched to a gene: 6. CDR1 and CDR2 from the germline V gene are SGDLS and YYNGEE. CDR3 length equals 15 residues. The method was immunoSEQ multiplex PCR; TCRdb's version includes in-frame clones alone and lacks a portion of them. The repertoire holds some 67,000 clones, with 98% as singletons. V is TRBV9 and J is TRBJ2-7, with TRBD1 matching over 8 bases. Sequences were obtained from T cells isolated from PBMCs. This clonotype originated in a human donor in good health. The CDR3 nucleotides read TGTGCCAGCAGCGTAGCCTCAGGGGGCGCGTACGAGCAGTACTTC. This codes for CASSVASGGAYEQYF.